A selection of T cell receptor beta chains follows, all from one sample in a study of T cell responses to AZD1222 COVID-19 vaccine. The protocol was immunoSEQ multiplex PCR, while the TCRdb copy is restricted to in-frame clones and leaves out a portion. Altogether some 110,000 clones are present, roughly nine tenths being singletons, with the ten largest covering approximately 4.2%. The source was peripheral blood, collected on day 0 of AZD1222 vaccination. The source of these receptors is an adult in good health. The CDR3 runs from the conserved cysteine through the conserved F or W. A D gene is named only where the DNA matches it firmly. Expanded clones are given a class, and other clones once, few, many or no size at all.

V gene,clone size,J gene,D gene,CDR3 length,CDR3 DNA,CDR3 protein
TRBV5-1,.,TRBJ2-7,.,14,TGCGCCAGCAGCTCCGGGACCACTACCTACGAGCAGTACTTC,CASSSGTTTYEQYF
TRBV6-5,few,TRBJ1-3,.,13,TGTGCCAGCAGTTCGGGGGGGGGAAACACCATATATTTT,CASSSGGGNTIYF
TRBV6-5,.,TRBJ2-3,.,15,TGTGCCAGCAGTTTAGCGGCGTGGGGCACAGATACGCAGTATTTT,CASSLAAWGTDTQYF
TRBV4-3,once,TRBJ2-3,.,12,TGCGCCAGCAGCCATGGGGGGGATACGCAGTATTTT,CASSHGGDTQYF
TRBV6-2/TRBV6-3,.,TRBJ1-5,.,14,TGTGCCAGCAGCTGGGACGGCGAGGGCCAGCCCCAGCATTTT,CASSWDGEGQPQHF
TRBV5-1,.,TRBJ1-3,.,14,TGCGCCAGCAGCCACACCTTGGACGGAAACACCATATATTTT,CASSHTLDGNTIYF
TRBV30,.,TRBJ1-6,.,15,TGTGCCTGCCTGAGGACAAACCGGCATAATTCACCCCTCCACTTT,CACLRTNRHNSPLHF
TRBV27,.,TRBJ2-7,.,13,TGTGCCAGCAGCAACCTCGGACTTGGCGAGCAGTACTTC,CASSNLGLGEQYF
TRBV5-1,.,TRBJ1-5,.,15,TGCGCCAGCAGCACGGACGGAACTAGCAATCAGCCCCAGCATTTT,CASSTDGTSNQPQHF
TRBV18,.,TRBJ2-7,TRBD1,16,TGTGCCAGCTCACCATTCGAAGGACAGGGGGCCATCGAGCAGTACTTC,CASSPFEGQGAIEQYF
TRBV7-2,.,TRBJ2-5,.,16,TGTGCCAGCAGCTTTTCTGGCCGTGGCGGGGCAGAGACCCAGTACTTC,CASSFSGRGGAETQYF
TRBV10-1,.,TRBJ1-1,TRBD1,17,TGCGCCAGCACCTTACCGGGACAGGGGGGGGAGAACACTGAAGCTTTCTTT,CASTLPGQGGENTEAFF
TRBV5-4,.,TRBJ2-7,.,14,TGTGCCAGCAGCTTGGGCAGCGGGTCCTACGAGCAGTACTTC,CASSLGSGSYEQYF
TRBV27,once,TRBJ1-4,.,14,TGTGCCAGCAGTTTTTGGGGGGGGAATGAAAAACTGTTTTTT,CASSFWGGNEKLFF
TRBV6-5,.,TRBJ1-2,TRBD1,13,TGTGCCAGCACCGGCAGGGGGGACTATGGCTACACCTTC,CASTGRGDYGYTF
TRBV5-7,.,TRBJ1-4,.,15,TGTGCCAGCAGCTTGGCCAGTAGAACTAATGAAAAACTGTTTTTT,CASSLASRTNEKLFF
TRBV5-1,.,TRBJ1-3,.,13,TGCGCCAGCAGCTTGTCCGGGGGGAACACCATATATTTT,CASSLSGGNTIYF
TRBV7-3,.,TRBJ1-6,TRBD1,17,TGTGCCAGCAGCTTAAACTTACAGGGGGCGCCCAATTCACCCCTCCACTTT,CASSLNLQGAPNSPLHF
TRBV12-3/TRBV12-4,few,TRBJ1-5,.,12,TGTGCCAGCAGTTTAGGGGGCCAGCCCCAGCATTTT,CASSLGGQPQHF
TRBV10-3,.,TRBJ2-3,TRBD2,16,TGTGCCATCAGAGTCTCCGCTAGCGGGACAACAGATACGCAGTATTTT,CAIRVSASGTTDTQYF
TRBV18,.,TRBJ1-2,TRBD1,13,TGTGCCAGCTCAAATCAGGGGGCTGATGGCTACACCTTC,CASSNQGADGYTF
TRBV9,.,TRBJ2-7,TRBD1,16,TGTGCCAGCAGCGCCCAACCCATCGGGACAGGGGTCGAGCAGTACTTC,CASSAQPIGTGVEQYF
TRBV19,.,TRBJ2-6,TRBD1,15,TGTGCCAGTAAGGGACAGGGTTCAGGGGCCAACGTCCTGACTTTC,CASKGQGSGANVLTF
TRBV6-1,few,TRBJ2-7,.,15,TGTGCCAGCAGTGATTCCCCTGACAGTCCCTACGAGCAGTACTTC,CASSDSPDSPYEQYF
TRBV7-8,many,TRBJ2-7,.,13,TGTGCCAGCAGCCCAGGGGAATACGACGAGCAGTACTTC,CASSPGEYDEQYF
TRBV24-1,.,TRBJ2-3,TRBD2,15,TGTGCCACCGACCGGGGGGATTCTAGCACAGATACGCAGTATTTT,CATDRGDSSTDTQYF
TRBV5-1,.,TRBJ1-5,.,14,TGCGCCAGCAGTTCCGATGGACGGAATCAGCCCCAGCATTTT,CASSSDGRNQPQHF
TRBV6-5,.,TRBJ1-1,.,15,TGTGCCAGCAGTTACTCCGATCAGGGCAATACTGAAGCTTTCTTT,CASSYSDQGNTEAFF
TRBV7-2,.,TRBJ1-6,.,16,TGTGCCAGCAGCTTAGCCGGTGGCACAGGTAATTCACCCCTCCACTTT,CASSLAGGTGNSPLHF
TRBV15,.,TRBJ2-2,.,15,TGTGCCACCAGCAGAGAGGGGGTGATGACCGGGGAGCTGTTTTTT,CATSREGVMTGELFF
TRBV3-1/TRBV3-2,.,TRBJ1-5,.,15,TGTGCCAGCAGCCAAGATGCGGGATACAATCAGCCCCAGCATTTT,CASSQDAGYNQPQHF
TRBV24-1,.,TRBJ1-5,.,12,TGTGCCACGGCGTTGGGGAGTCAGCCCCAGCATTTT,CATALGSQPQHF
TRBV10-3,.,TRBJ2-7,.,12,TGTGCCATCAGTGAGTCGGCGGAAGAGCAGTACTTC,CAISESAEEQYF
TRBV9,.,TRBJ2-1,TRBD2,18,TGTGCCAGCAGCGTAGCGTTCGGTCTTGCGGGGGGGACTGAGGAGCAGTTCTTC,CASSVAFGLAGGTEEQFF
TRBV28,.,TRBJ1-1,.,14,TGTGCCAGCAGTTTATCCCCACCGAACACTGAAGCTTTCTTT,CASSLSPPNTEAFF
TRBV29-1,.,TRBJ1-1,.,13,TGCAGCGTTGGAGCCGGGGGGATCACTGAAGCTTTCTTT,CSVGAGGITEAFF
TRBV7-3,.,TRBJ2-7,.,14,TGTGCCAGCAGCCAACAGGGTGGAGATCTCGAGCAGTACTTC,CASSQQGGDLEQYF
TRBV10-3,.,TRBJ2-1,.,14,TGTGCCATCAGTGCGGGGGTAGCGGACAATGAGCAGTTCTTC,CAISAGVADNEQFF
TRBV2,.,TRBJ2-7,.,13,TGTGCCAGCACCGTCCCCAGCTCCTACGAGCAGTACTTC,CASTVPSSYEQYF
TRBV5-1,.,TRBJ1-1,TRBD1,14,TGCGCCAGCAGCCAGACAGGGGCAGTGACTGAAGCTTTCTTT,CASSQTGAVTEAFF
TRBV11-2,.,TRBJ1-4,TRBD1,14,TGTGCCAGCAGCCCCGGGACAGGGACTGAAAAACTGTTTTTT,CASSPGTGTEKLFF
TRBV6-5,.,TRBJ2-1,TRBD2,15,TGTGCCAGCAGTTACTCTCGGGGAGGGCCATTTGAGCAGTTCTTC,CASSYSRGGPFEQFF
TRBV11-3,.,TRBJ2-1,.,13,TGTGCCAGCAGCAGGAGCTCCTACAATGAGCAGTTCTTC,CASSRSSYNEQFF
TRBV28,once,TRBJ2-7,TRBD2,14,TGTGCCAGCAGCCAGGGACTAGCCAGATACGAGCAGTACTTC,CASSQGLARYEQYF
TRBV19,.,TRBJ1-5,TRBD1,13,TGTGCCACTGCACCGGGACAGCTACAGCCCCAGCATTTT,CATAPGQLQPQHF
TRBV19,.,TRBJ1-5,.,14,TGTGCCAGTAGTAAAAGAGGTGGGGATCAGCCCCAGCATTTT,CASSKRGGDQPQHF
TRBV5-1,.,TRBJ2-5,TRBD2,13,TGCGCCAGCAGCATAGCGGGGCAAGAGACCCAGTACTTC,CASSIAGQETQYF
TRBV19,.,TRBJ2-7,TRBD1,15,TGTGCCAGTAGCCCGGGACAGCGAATGACCTACGAGCAGTACTTC,CASSPGQRMTYEQYF
TRBV12-3/TRBV12-4,few,TRBJ1-2,.,12,TGTGCCAGCAGTGGAACAGACTATGGCTACACCTTC,CASSGTDYGYTF
TRBV4-1,once,TRBJ1-5,TRBD1,15,TGCGCCAGCAGCCAAGGGGGACAGGGTGATCAGCCCCAGCATTTT,CASSQGGQGDQPQHF